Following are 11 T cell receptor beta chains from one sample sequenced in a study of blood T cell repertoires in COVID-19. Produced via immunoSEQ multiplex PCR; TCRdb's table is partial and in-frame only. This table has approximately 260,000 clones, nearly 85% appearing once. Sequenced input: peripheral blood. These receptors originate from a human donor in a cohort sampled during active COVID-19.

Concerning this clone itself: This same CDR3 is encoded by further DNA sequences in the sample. The CDR3 here is CASSRDSQETQYF. The CDR3 DNA is TGTGCCAGCAGCAGGGACAGCCAAGAGACCCAGTACTTC. The chain joins TRBV2 to TRBJ2-5; 7 bases align to TRBD1. The CDR3 has 13 residues. Germline CDR1 SNHLY, CDR2 FYNNEI. The V and J ends lost 6 bases and 1 base, in that order; junction bases with no gene match: 2.

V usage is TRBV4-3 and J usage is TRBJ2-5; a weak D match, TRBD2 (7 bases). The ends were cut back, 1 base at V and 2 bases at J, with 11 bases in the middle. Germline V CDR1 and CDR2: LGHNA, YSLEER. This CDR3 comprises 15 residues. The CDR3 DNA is TGCGCCAGCAGCCAAGGGCGGGGGCAACAAGAGACCCAGTACTTC. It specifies CASSQGRGQQETQYF.

CDR3 residues: CASSEIPGTASDGYTF. CDR3 sequence (DNA): TGTGCCAGCAGTGAAATCCCGGGGACAGCCTCCGATGGCTACACCTTC. V gene TRBV25-1 combines with J gene TRBJ1-2; 7 bases are shared with TRBD1. CDR3 length: 16 amino acids. Germline-derived CDR1 and CDR2 are MGHDK and SYGVNS. Unmatched junction bases numbered 12, after V lost 2 bases and J lost 6 bases.

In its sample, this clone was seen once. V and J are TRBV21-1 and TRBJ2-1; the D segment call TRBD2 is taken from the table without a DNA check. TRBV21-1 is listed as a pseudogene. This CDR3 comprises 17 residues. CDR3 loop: CASSKGSGIARYNEQFF. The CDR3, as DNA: TGTGCCAGCAGCAAAGGTAGCGGTATAGCGCGCTACAATGAGCAGTTCTTC.

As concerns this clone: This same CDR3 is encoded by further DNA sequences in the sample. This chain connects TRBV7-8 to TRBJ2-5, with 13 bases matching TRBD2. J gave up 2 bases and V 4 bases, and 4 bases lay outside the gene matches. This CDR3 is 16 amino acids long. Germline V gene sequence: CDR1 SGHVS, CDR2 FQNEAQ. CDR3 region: CASSSRTSGGQETQYF. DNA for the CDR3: TGTGCCAGCAGCTCACGGACTAGCGGGGGACAAGAGACCCAGTACTTC.

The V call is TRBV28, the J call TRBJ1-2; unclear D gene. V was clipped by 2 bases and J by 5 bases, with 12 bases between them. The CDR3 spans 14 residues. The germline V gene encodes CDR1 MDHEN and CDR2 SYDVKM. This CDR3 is CASSLVGKTYGYTF. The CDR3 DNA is TGTGCCAGCAGTTTAGTAGGCAAGACTTATGGCTACACCTTC.

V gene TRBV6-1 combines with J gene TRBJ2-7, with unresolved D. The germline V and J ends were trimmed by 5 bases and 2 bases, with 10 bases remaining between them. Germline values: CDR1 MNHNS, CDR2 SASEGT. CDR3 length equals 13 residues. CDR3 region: CASSFAVTYEQYF. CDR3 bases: TGTGCCAGCAGTTTCGCAGTAACCTACGAGCAGTACTTC.

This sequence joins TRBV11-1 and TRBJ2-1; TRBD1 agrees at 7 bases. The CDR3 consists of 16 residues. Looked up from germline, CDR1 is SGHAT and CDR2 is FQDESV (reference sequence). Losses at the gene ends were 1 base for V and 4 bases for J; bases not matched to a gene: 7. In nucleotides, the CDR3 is TGTGCCAGCAGCTTAGGGGGACAGAGACTTTACAATGAGCAGTTCTTC. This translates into CASSLGGQRLYNEQFF.

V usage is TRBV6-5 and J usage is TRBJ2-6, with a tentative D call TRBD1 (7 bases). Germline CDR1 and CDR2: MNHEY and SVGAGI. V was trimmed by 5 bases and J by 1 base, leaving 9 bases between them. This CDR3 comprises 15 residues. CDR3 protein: CASSPGGSGANVLTF. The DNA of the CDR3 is TGTGCCAGCAGTCCAGGGGGGTCTGGGGCCAACGTCCTGACTTTC.

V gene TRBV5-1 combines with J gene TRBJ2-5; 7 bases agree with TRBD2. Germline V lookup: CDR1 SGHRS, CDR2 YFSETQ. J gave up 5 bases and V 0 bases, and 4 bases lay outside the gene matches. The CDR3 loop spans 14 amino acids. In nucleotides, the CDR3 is TGCGCCAGCAGCTTGGGACTAGCTGGGGAGACCCAGTACTTC. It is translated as CASSLGLAGETQYF. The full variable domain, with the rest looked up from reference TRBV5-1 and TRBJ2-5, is KAGVTQTPRYLIKTRGQQVTLSCSPISGHRSVSWYQQTPGQGLQFLFEYFSETQRNKGNFPGRFSGRQFSNSRSEMNVSTLELGDSALYLCASSLGLAGETQYFGPGTRLLVL.

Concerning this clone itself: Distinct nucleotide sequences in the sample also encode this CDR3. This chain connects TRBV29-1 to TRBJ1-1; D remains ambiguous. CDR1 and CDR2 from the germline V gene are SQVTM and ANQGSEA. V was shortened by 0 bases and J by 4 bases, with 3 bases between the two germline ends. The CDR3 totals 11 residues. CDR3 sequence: CSVEDRTEAFF. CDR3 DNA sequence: TGCAGCGTTGAAGATCGCACTGAAGCTTTCTTT.